The 18 T cell receptor beta chains below all came from one sample that was sequenced in a study of glioma-infiltrating T cells. Using RNA template, CDR3s of TCR alpha and beta were amplified with iRepertoire arm-PCR. TCRdb re-called the multiplex PCR reads through MiXCR, storing one row per CDR3 protein. The table records over 70,000 distinct CDR3 sequences, about 25% of them present only once. Input material: glioma tissue, nonneoplastic brain tissue, or PBMCs (not recorded which). These receptors were obtained from a human donor with low-grade glioma or glioblastoma, undergoing nonglioma brain surgery, or in good health (not recorded which).

This clonotype appeared many times. V and J are TRBV20-1 and TRBJ2-1; D gene uncertain. V was pared by 6 bases and J by 0 bases, with 12 bases between. The CDR3 is 14 residues long. Germline-derived CDR1 and CDR2 are DFQATT and SNEGSKA (reference sequence). The DNA of the CDR3 is TGCAGTGCCCTACTGGTTCACTCCTACAATGAGCAGTTCTTC. Protein product: CSALLVHSYNEQFF.

A remark on this clonotype: A read error may explain this, as a much larger clone is one base away. The chain carries TRBV11-2 and TRBJ1-2, with 9 bases aligning to TRBD1. CDR3 length: 15 residues. Looked up from germline, CDR1 is SGHAT and CDR2 is FQNNGV. The CDR3 here is CTSSSYRDRVYGYTF. The DNA of the CDR3 is TGTACCAGCAGCTCTTACCGGGACAGGGTCTATGGCTACACCTTC.

The V gene is TRBV7-7, the J gene TRBJ2-5, with TRBD1 as a possible D gene (6 bases). CDR1 SSHAT and CDR2 FNYEAQ come from the germline V gene (reference sequence). The CDR3 runs 14 residues. Trimming left V 3 bases short and J 5 bases short, with 13 bases between. CDR3 residues: CASSFTGFGETQYF. CDR3 DNA: TGTGCCAGCAGCTTTACAGGGTTTGGGGAGACCCAGTACTTC.

This chain uses TRBV20-1 with TRBJ2-7; 10 bases map to TRBD2. The CDR3 runs to 14 residues. Germline CDR1 reads DFQATT; CDR2 reads SNEGSKA (reference sequence). V dropped 2 bases and J dropped 6; count of bases not matched to a gene: 7. The DNA for the CDR3 is TGCAGTGCTAGACTGCTAGCGGGAGCTCGCGAGCAGTACTTC. Encoded protein: CSARLLAGAREQYF.

This clonotype has a handful of counts. The chain couples TRBV7-9 to TRBJ1-2, with D perhaps TRBD1 (6 bases). The germline CDR1 and CDR2 sequences are SEHNR and FQNEAQ (reference sequence). The CDR3 sequence is 14 residues long. Trimming left V 1 base short and J 8 bases short, with 14 bases between. In DNA, the CDR3 is TGTGCCAGCAGCTTAGGGAGGGGGTTCGGAGGCTACACCTTC. It encodes CASSLGRGFGGYTF.

This clonotype has ten or more counts. CDR3 in DNA: TGTGCCAGCGGATGGACTAGCGGATACAATGAGCAGTTCTTC. It translates to CASGWTSGYNEQFF. V and J are TRBV27 and TRBJ2-1; TRBD2 matches 10 bases. The CDR3 sequence is 14 residues long. Trimming cost V 8 bases and J 4 bases; bases outside gene matches: 5. Germline V gene lookup returns CDR1 MNHEY and CDR2 SMNVEV (reference sequence).

This clonotype was counted ten times or more. The rearrangement links TRBV20-1 to TRBJ2-5, with D uncertain. Deletions cut 6 bases from V and 5 bases from J, with 10 bases between. The germline V gene has CDR1 DFQATT and CDR2 SNEGSKA (reference sequence). The CDR3 sequence is 11 residues long. CDR3 sequence reads: CSAQLVETQYF. For the CDR3, the DNA is TGCAGTGCCCAGTTGGTGGAGACCCAGTACTTC.

The rearrangement joins TRBV2 to TRBJ1-1; D gene uncertain. The V gene lost 3 bases and the J gene lost 1 base, with 15 bases spanning the gap. From germline, CDR1 is SNHLY and CDR2 FYNNEI. The CDR3 is made up of 16 amino acids. The CDR3 DNA is TGTGCCAGCAGTGACCCCCACCGTACGGAGAACACTGAAGCTTTCTTT. Translation: CASSDPHRTENTEAFF.

This clonotype has only a few counts. The chain carries TRBV14 and TRBJ2-3, with 9 bases aligning to TRBD2. The CDR3 is 16 amino acids. The germline V gene encodes CDR1 SGHDN and CDR2 FVKESK. V lost 1 base, J lost 7 bases, and 9 bases stayed unmatched. The CDR3 DNA reads TGTGCCAGCAGCCAAGGTCTTAGCGGGGGTTTGAATACGCAGTATTTT. This codes for CASSQGLSGGLNTQYF.

This clonotype showed up just once. V and J are TRBV4-2 and TRBJ1-6; no definite D call. The germline V and J ends were trimmed by 6 bases and 7 bases, with 19 bases remaining between them. Germline V lookup: CDR1 LGHNA, CDR2 YNFKEQ. There are 16 residues in the CDR3. The CDR3 nucleotides are TGTGCCAGCAGTGAAGAAGGTGGAGGCACGAATTCACCCCTCCACTTT. Amino acid sequence: CASSEEGGGTNSPLHF.

This clonotype turned up a few times. The chain uses TRBV11-2 and TRBJ2-3; 8 nucleotides match TRBD2. The germline V gene has CDR1 SGHAT and CDR2 FQNNGV. The CDR3 loop spans 17 amino acids. V lost 4 bases and J lost 7; bases outside the gene matches: 16. The CDR3 DNA reads TGTGCCAGCAGCTCCTTGCTGGGACTAGAGTTTACAAATACGCAGTATTTT. It encodes CASSSLLGLEFTNTQYF.

The rearrangement links TRBV12-3 or TRBV12-4 to TRBJ1-2; possibly TRBD1 for D (5 bases). The CDR3 extends over 15 amino acids. Trimming left V 6 bases short and J 2 bases short, with 16 bases between. CDR3 loop: CASSPREGFNYGYTF. CDR3 in DNA: TGTGCCAGCAGCCCGAGGGAGGGGTTCAACTATGGCTACACCTTC.

The J gene is TRBJ1-1, the V gene TRBV5-1; D not certain. Germline assignment: CDR1 SGHRS and CDR2 YFSETQ. The CDR3 is made up of 13 amino acids. V was trimmed by 0 bases and J by 5 bases, leaving 8 bases between them. The CDR3, as DNA: TGCGCCAGCAGCTTGGCACTGGGGACTGAAGCTTTCTTT. This translates into CASSLALGTEAFF. Complete variable domain (other parts from reference TRBV5-1 and TRBJ1-1): KAGVTQTPRYLIKTRGQQVTLSCSPISGHRSVSWYQQTPGQGLQFLFEYFSETQRNKGNFPGRFSGRQFSNSRSEMNVSTLELGDSALYLCASSLALGTEAFFGQGTRLTVV.

This clonotype is classed as medium-sized. V and J are TRBV20-1 and TRBJ1-1; 7 bases align to TRBD1. Per the germline V gene, CDR1 is DFQATT and CDR2 is SNEGSKA (reference sequence). V was clipped by 5 bases and J by 5 bases; unmatched bases: 8. CDR3 length: 13 residues. The CDR3 protein is CSAPLQGLTEAFF. For the CDR3, the DNA is TGCAGTGCTCCCTTACAGGGGCTTACTGAAGCTTTCTTT.

The sample holds many counts of this clonotype. The chain has TRBV6-1 and TRBJ2-7; 12 bases are a match to TRBD2. With V trimmed by 6 bases and J by 1 base, 7 bases remained unmatched. CDR3 length: 16 amino acids. Germline V lookup: CDR1 MNHNS, CDR2 SASEGT. CDR3 region: CASRPSTSGGSYEQYF. The CDR3 DNA sequence: TGTGCCAGCAGACCCTCGACTAGCGGGGGATCCTACGAGCAGTACTTC.

This clonotype was observed many times. The rearrangement links TRBV27 to TRBJ2-5; the D gene is possibly TRBD2 (5 bases). The V gene lost 2 bases and the J gene lost 10 bases, with 14 bases spanning the gap. Per the germline V gene, CDR1 is MNHEY and CDR2 is SMNVEV (reference sequence). The CDR3 is 13 amino acids. Written as DNA, the CDR3 is TGTGCCAGCAGTTTAGGGTACGGACTGGACCAGTACTTC. This gives the protein CASSLGYGLDQYF.

As to this clonotype: Being one base from a much bigger clone, this may be a read error. The rearrangement joins TRBV7-2 to TRBJ1-2; the D gene is possibly TRBD1 (6 bases). The length of the CDR3 is 13 residues. CDR1 is SGHTA and CDR2 is FQGNSA in the germline V gene. The DNA of the CDR3 is TGTGCCCGCAGCTACAGGGTTGGGTATGGCTACACCTTC. This codes for CARSYRVGYGYTF.

To note about this clonotype: A much larger clone differs from this one at a single base, so this may be a read error. The V and J genes are TRBV29-1 and TRBJ1-2; no reliable D call. The germline V gene has CDR1 SQVTM and CDR2 ANQGSEA. The CDR3 contains 12 residues. CDR3: CSVEGSSNGHTF. CDR3 coding DNA: TGCAGCGTTGAAGGGAGCTCAAATGGCCACACCTTC.